Listed here are 3 T cell receptor beta chains from one sample, sequenced in a study of long-term antiretroviral therapy in people with HIV (dated by TCRdb to 2022 to 2024). The immunoSEQ hsTCRB v3.0 assay was used at survey level resolution to sequence the TRB variable region. Entries here come from immuneACCESS through TCRdb and include only in-frame sequences with V and J called. Some clones fail to appear in such tables; in the studies checked, an unresolved V gene covers under half of the shortfall, and the cause of the remainder is unknown. Within this sample are approximately 33,000 clones, with approximately 85% of them counted one time only. The leading ten clones occupy 3% to 4% of the sample. The sample was unsorted PBMCs, taken 0.8 years before starting antiretroviral therapy. The receptors stem from a man aged 18 to 30 with HIV.

The rearrangement joins TRBV7-3 to TRBJ2-1; D uncertain. The V gene's germline CDR1 is SGHTA and CDR2 FQGTGA. This CDR3 spans 17 amino acids. Trimming pared 5 bases from V and 4 bases from J, leaving 21 bases between. CDR3 in amino acids: CASSPTPVERVYNEQFF. CDR3 bases: TGTGCCAGCAGCCCTACCCCGGTTGAAAGGGTTTACAATGAGCAGTTCTTC.

The rearrangement uses TRBV19 and TRBJ1-2; D might be TRBD1 (5 bases). V gave up 10 bases and J gave up 8 bases, with 20 bases separating them. Germline V gene sequence: CDR1 LNHDA, CDR2 SQIVND (reference sequence). CDR3 size: 13 residues. In nucleotides, the CDR3 is TGTGCCACCCCCAATAGACCGGGGGACGGCTACACCTTC. Encoded protein: CATPNRPGDGYTF.

The chain joins TRBV7-6 to TRBJ1-3; TRBD1 might be the D (6 bases). Germline CDR1 is SGHVS and CDR2 is FNYEAQ. The V gene lost 2 bases and the J gene lost 0 bases, with 11 bases spanning the gap. The CDR3 totals 16 residues. Here the CDR3 reads CASSLSQGNSGNTIYF. The DNA for the CDR3 is TGTGCCAGCAGCTTATCACAGGGAAACTCTGGAAACACCATATATTTT. Drawing the rest from reference TRBV7-6 and TRBJ1-3, the complete variable domain is GAGVSQSPRYKVTKRGQDVALRCDPISGHVSLYWYRQALGQGPEFLTYFNYEAQQDKSGLPNDRFSAERPEGSISTLTIQRTEQRDSAMYRCASSLSQGNSGNTIYFGEGSWLTVV.